The rows below give T cell receptor beta chains drawn from one sample of a study of graft-versus-host responses after intestinal transplantation. Some clones are missing from TCRdb's copy, which holds only in-frame ones; the method was immunoSEQ multiplex PCR. The sample yields more than 80,000 clones, approximately 88% seen once. No antigen has been identified for these receptors. The starting material was unstimulated CD4+ T cells sorted from spleen or lymph node cells, obtained before intestinal transplant. The receptor set was obtained from a human donor who received an intestinal transplant. Both conserved end residues are part of each CDR3. A D gene is named only where the DNA matches it firmly. A row's size may be missing; if present it is once, few, many or a size class.

J gene	clone size	D gene	V gene	CDR3 protein	CDR3 DNA
TRBJ1-6	.	.	TRBV27	CASSPQVLNSPLHF	TGTGCCAGCAGTCCGCAGGTCCTCAATTCACCCCTCCACTTT
TRBJ2-3	.	.	TRBV18	CASSPLGTEPDTQYF	TGTGCCAGCTCACCTCTAGGAACCGAACCCGATACGCAGTATTTT
TRBJ2-3	.	TRBD2	TRBV29-1	CSVRLAGASTDTQYF	TGCAGCGTGCGACTAGCGGGGGCAAGCACAGATACGCAGTATTTT
TRBJ2-7	.	TRBD1	TRBV5-4	CASSLGQETYEQYF	TGTGCCAGCAGCCTAGGACAGGAGACCTACGAGCAGTACTTC
TRBJ1-3	.	TRBD1	TRBV7-9	CASSLALGTGYSGNTIYF	TGTGCCAGCAGCTTAGCCCTCGGGACAGGTTACTCTGGAAACACCATATATTTT
TRBJ1-1	.	TRBD1	TRBV7-8	CASSLLSGGEGEAFF	TGTGCCAGCAGCTTACTTTCAGGGGGCGAGGGTGAAGCTTTCTTT
TRBJ2-2	.	.	TRBV5-4	CASSLASPRSGELFF	TGTGCCAGCAGCTTGGCGTCCCCACGGAGCGGGGAGCTGTTTTTT
TRBJ2-1	few	TRBD2	TRBV4-2	CASSQDTGGASNEQFF	TGTGCCAGCAGCCAAGATACGGGGGGGGCCAGCAATGAGCAGTTCTTC
TRBJ2-3	.	.	TRBV10-2	CASRKLEDTQYF	TGCGCCAGCAGGAAATTGGAGGATACGCAGTATTTT
TRBJ1-4	.	.	TRBV9	CASSVDGQGLSREKLFF	TGTGCCAGCAGCGTAGATGGGCAGGGATTGTCGCGGGAAAAACTGTTTTTT
TRBJ2-1	few	.	TRBV7-6	CASSATGGVGYNEQFF	TGTGCCAGCAGCGCAACAGGGGGGGTTGGATACAATGAGCAGTTCTTC
TRBJ1-6	.	.	TRBV2	CASSAGVGSPLHF	TGTGCCAGCAGTGCAGGGGTGGGTTCACCCCTCCACTTT
TRBJ1-3	.	.	TRBV5-1	CASSSTGHNSGNTIYF	TGCGCCAGCAGCTCTACGGGACACAACTCTGGAAACACCATATATTTT
TRBJ1-1	few	.	TRBV2	CASSELWGRTEAFF	TGTGCCAGCAGTGAATTGTGGGGGAGGACTGAAGCTTTCTTT
TRBJ2-3	.	.	TRBV19	CASSRGPPWQATDTQYF	TGTGCCAGTAGTAGAGGGCCCCCCTGGCAAGCCACAGATACGCAGTATTTT
TRBJ1-2	.	.	TRBV6-5	CASSPGGQNYGYTF	TGTGCCAGCAGCCCCGGTGGGCAGAACTATGGCTACACCTTC
TRBJ1-3	.	TRBD1	TRBV5-4	CATRTGGNGNTIYF	TGTGCCACTAGGACAGGGGGTAATGGAAACACCATATATTTT
TRBJ1-4	.	.	TRBV28	CASSPVQGVGEKLFF	TGTGCCAGCAGTCCGGTACAGGGAGTAGGAGAAAAACTGTTTTTT
TRBJ1-2	.	.	TRBV28	CASRRRQSEGYGYTF	TGTGCCAGCAGACGTAGACAGTCGGAGGGCTATGGCTACACCTTC
TRBJ2-5	.	.	TRBV6-1	CASSDARGPQETQYF	TGTGCCAGCAGTGACGCCAGAGGCCCCCAAGAGACCCAGTACTTC
TRBJ1-2	.	TRBD1	TRBV28	CASEGQGALGYTF	TGTGCCAGCGAAGGACAGGGGGCTCTTGGCTACACCTTC
TRBJ2-5	.	TRBD2	TRBV2	CASSSGVPLRGTQYF	TGTGCCAGCAGTAGCGGGGTCCCACTCCGGGGGACCCAGTACTTC
TRBJ2-1	.	.	TRBV7-3	CASSRDSTGGQFF	TGTGCCAGCAGCCGAGACTCGACAGGCGGGCAGTTCTTC
TRBJ1-6	.	.	TRBV5-1	CASSLGQQNSPLHF	TGCGCCAGCAGCTTGGGACAGCAGAATTCACCCCTCCACTTT
TRBJ2-7	.	.	TRBV7-9	CASSFGQPDYYEQYF	TGTGCCAGCAGCTTTGGACAGCCTGATTACTACGAGCAGTACTTC
TRBJ2-3	.	TRBD2	TRBV28	CASSLAGEDTQYF	TGTGCCAGCAGTTTAGCGGGGGAAGATACGCAGTATTTT